The following is a T cell receptor beta chain sequence with its context. Its specificity is not known. The CDR3 loop spans 15 amino acids. In germline, CDR1 is SGHTA, CDR2 FQGNSA. V dropped 3 bases and J dropped 2; count of bases not matched to a gene: 6. The data were obtained in a study of STAT5B mutations in CD4+ large granular lymphocyte leukemia. Notes on the study in general: No patients shared main leukemic clonotypes, though around 24% appeared at low frequency elsewhere.

Sequencing was at survey level. Assay: immunoSEQ multiplex PCR; the TCRdb copy retains only in-frame clones and omits some. The sample holds fewer than 25,000 clones, about four fifths seen once. The clonotype comes from a human donor in good health. V usage is TRBV7-2 and J usage is TRBJ2-5; the match to TRBD2 covers 7 bases. The material sequenced was CD4+ T cells from blood buffy coats. The CDR3 region has the DNA TGTGCCAGCAGCTTTAGCGGGTCCCGTCAAGAGACCCAGTACTTC. Translating gives CASSFSGSRQETQYF.